Below, 2 T cell receptor beta chains from the same sample are listed, as sequenced in a study of blood T cell repertoires in COVID-19. TCRdb keeps only in-frame clones here, not all; method: immunoSEQ multiplex PCR. The sample gives nearly 80,000 clones, 90% of which show up once; approximately 0.74% is in the top ten. Sequenced sample: peripheral blood. The source of these receptors is an elderly woman with acute or convalescent COVID-19.

The chain couples TRBV3-1 (or the pseudogene TRBV3-2) to TRBJ1-2; TRBD1 aligns across 8 bases. Germline V gives CDR1 LGHDT, CDR2 YNNKEL (reference sequence). The CDR3 has 15 residues. V shed 1 base and J 4 bases; nucleotides not matched to a gene: 5. The DNA of the CDR3 is TGTGCCAGCAGCCAAGGGGCCGGACAGGGCTATGGCTACACCTTC. Translated, it gives CASSQGAGQGYGYTF.

The rearrangement joins TRBV19 to TRBJ1-2; the D gene is possibly TRBD1 (6 bases). The V gene lost 7 bases and the J gene lost 6 bases, with 21 bases spanning the gap. Germline CDR1 is LNHDA and CDR2 is SQIVND (reference sequence). The CDR3 is 15 residues long. CDR3 sequence (DNA): TGTGCCAGTACAACAGTACTGGGGGGGCCTCATGGCTACACCTTC. Residues: CASTTVLGGPHGYTF.